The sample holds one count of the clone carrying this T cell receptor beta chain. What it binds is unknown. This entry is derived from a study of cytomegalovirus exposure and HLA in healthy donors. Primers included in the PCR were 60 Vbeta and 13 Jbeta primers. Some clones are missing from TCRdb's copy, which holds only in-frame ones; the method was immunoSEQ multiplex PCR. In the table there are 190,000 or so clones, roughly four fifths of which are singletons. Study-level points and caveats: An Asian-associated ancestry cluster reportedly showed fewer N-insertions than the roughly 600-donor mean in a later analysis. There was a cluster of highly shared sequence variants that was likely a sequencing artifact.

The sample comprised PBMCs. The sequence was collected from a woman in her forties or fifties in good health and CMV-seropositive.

The CDR3 sequence: CASSHKGVGGEFPTYNEQFF. In DNA, the CDR3 is TGTGCCAGCAGCCACAAGGGCGTCGGGGGGGAATTCCCAACATACAATGAGCAGTTCTTC. The V gene is TRBV13, the J gene TRBJ2-1, with 8 nucleotides matching TRBD2. This CDR3 is built from 20 residues. Germline V CDR1 and CDR2: PRHDT, FYEKMQ (reference sequence). V dropped 5 bases and J dropped 4; count of bases not matched to a gene: 22.